Listed here are 19 T cell receptor beta chains from one sample, sequenced in a study of T cells in Graves' hyperthyroidism and ophthalmopathy. Amplified regions were TCR beta CDR3 sequences from RNA transcripts. TCR CDR3 underwent first-round RT-PCR with the HTBI primer set. TCRdb itself ran the multiplex PCR reads through MiXCR, one entry per CDR3 protein. The table includes more than 350,000 distinct CDR3 sequences, approximately 16% detected once. Input material: blood. The receptors originated from a woman aged 55-69 years with Graves' ophthalmopathy.

This clonotype was observed a handful of times. J is TRBJ1-5 and V is TRBV20-1; D is possibly TRBD1 (6 bases). Looked up from germline, CDR1 is DFQATT and CDR2 is SNEGSKA (reference sequence). CDR3 length: 15 amino acids. V shed 6 bases and J shed 1 base, with 16 bases lying between them. The CDR3 DNA sequence: TGCAGTGCCGCCTCGGACAGAGGCAGCAATCAGCCCCAGCATTTT. The encoded protein is CSAASDRGSNQPQHF.

This clonotype showed up many times. The CDR3 bases are TGCAGTGCTCCCCACCTGGAGGGACGGGAGACCCAGTACTTC. Amino acids: CSAPHLEGRETQYF. The rearrangement joins TRBV20-1 to TRBJ2-5, with D perhaps matching TRBD2 (6 bases). This CDR3 region has 14 residues. V lost 5 bases and J lost 5, with 18 bases in between. Germline values: CDR1 DFQATT, CDR2 SNEGSKA (reference sequence).

The chain recombines TRBV9 with TRBJ1-2; D gene uncertain. CDR3 length equals 13 residues. In germline, CDR1 is SGDLS, CDR2 YYNGEE. With 3 bases removed from V and 4 bases from J, the gap between germline ends came to 10 bases. In DNA, the CDR3 is TGTGCCAGCAGCGCGAGGGAGAGCTATGGCTACACCTTC. It encodes CASSARESYGYTF.

In this sample, this clonotype turned up a few times. The chain's CDR3 is CSARDLTEEGQPQHF. The CDR3 nucleotides are TGCAGTGCTAGAGATCTGACTGAAGAGGGGCAGCCCCAGCATTTT. The chain joins TRBV20-1 to TRBJ1-5; D might be TRBD1 (5 bases). The CDR3 is 15 residues long. Trimming took 0 bases from V and 7 from J, leaving 16 bases between them. The V gene's germline CDR1 is DFQATT and CDR2 SNEGSKA (reference sequence).

This clonotype was recorded at least ten times. The gene calls are TRBV5-1 and TRBJ2-7; 11 bases match TRBD2. Germline V CDR1 and CDR2: SGHRS, YFSETQ. CDR3 size: 14 residues. Germline trimming cut 1 base from V and 6 bases from J; bases unmatched to any gene: 3. As DNA, the CDR3 is TGCGCCAGCAGCTTGACTAGCGGGAGCCCCGAGCAGTACTTC. It specifies CASSLTSGSPEQYF. Based on the CDR3 plus reference TRBV5-1 and TRBJ2-7, the full variable domain is KAGVTQTPRYLIKTRGQQVTLSCSPISGHRSVSWYQQTPGQGLQFLFEYFSETQRNKGNFPGRFSGRQFSNSRSEMNVSTLELGDSALYLCASSLTSGSPEQYFGPGTRLTVT.

In its sample, this clonotype was seen many times. The chain couples TRBV12-3 or TRBV12-4 to TRBJ2-5; D assignment may be TRBD1 or TRBD2 (5 bases each). This CDR3 comprises 18 residues. Deletions cut 6 bases from V and 4 bases from J, with 27 bases between. The CDR3 reads CASSGAKVRPGGGETQYF. CDR3 nucleotide sequence: TGTGCCAGCAGCGGCGCTAAGGTTCGGCCCGGTGGGGGAGAGACCCAGTACTTC.

A note on this clonotype: This may come from a read error, since a much larger clone is one base off. The chain recombines TRBV20-1 with TRBJ2-5; 8 bases fit TRBD1. This CDR3 is 17 amino acids long. Germline values: CDR1 DFQATT, CDR2 SNEGSKA (reference sequence). The V and J ends lost 5 bases and 2 bases, in that order; junction bases with no gene match: 16. As DNA, the CDR3 is TGCAGTGCTCGTTCCGGGACAGGACCTTTTGGGCAAGAGACCCAGTACTTC. This encodes CSARSGTGPFGQETQYF.

This clonotype was observed a few times. The V and J genes are TRBV5-4 and TRBJ2-3; the match to TRBD2 covers 14 bases. Germline V gives CDR1 SGHNT, CDR2 YYREEE (reference sequence). The CDR3 is made up of 16 amino acids. Trimming took 5 bases from V and 6 from J; bases not matched to a gene: 8. This chain's CDR3 is CASRTGTSGRLDTQYF. The CDR3 DNA reads as TGTGCCAGCAGAACCGGGACTAGCGGGAGATTGGATACGCAGTATTTT.

This chain links TRBV28 with TRBJ1-1; D not certain. Trimming left V 5 bases short and J 4 bases short, with 17 bases between. There are 15 residues in the CDR3. Germline CDR1 is MDHEN and CDR2 is SYDVKM. CDR3 residues: CASSPSIVVGTEAFF. The CDR3 DNA reads TGTGCCAGCAGTCCCTCTATCGTGGTCGGCACTGAAGCTTTCTTT.

In its sample, this clonotype was seen many times. The rearrangement joins TRBV28 to TRBJ2-5; 8 positions agree with TRBD1. The length of the CDR3 is 15 residues. V lost 5 bases and J lost 10; bases outside the gene matches: 15. The germline V gene encodes CDR1 MDHEN and CDR2 SYDVKM. CDR3 residues: CASSPITGQGSDQYF. CDR3 nucleotide sequence: TGTGCCAGCAGTCCCATAACAGGACAGGGTTCCGACCAGTACTTC.

V is TRBV6-1 and J is TRBJ1-6; 9 nucleotides agree with TRBD1. V lost 7 bases, J lost 7 bases, and 11 bases stayed unmatched. Germline V gene sequence: CDR1 MNHNS, CDR2 SASEGT. The CDR3 runs to 16 residues. The CDR3 sequence is CASTSRDRVTNSPLHF. The CDR3 DNA is TGTGCCAGCACCTCCCGGGACAGGGTTACCAATTCACCCCTCCACTTT.

This clonotype was picked up many times. V usage is TRBV20-1 and J usage is TRBJ2-7; TRBD1 matches 9 bases. Germline loops: CDR1 DFQATT, CDR2 SNEGSKA (reference sequence). This CDR3 comprises 16 residues. J gave up 0 bases and V 2 bases, and 8 bases lay outside the gene matches. Here the CDR3 reads CSARNPLTGGSYEQYF. DNA for the CDR3: TGCAGTGCTAGAAACCCTTTGACAGGGGGCTCCTACGAGCAGTACTTC.

The V and J genes are TRBV29-1 and TRBJ2-1; TRBD2 aligns across 7 bases. Germline V gene sequence: CDR1 SQVTM, CDR2 ANQGSEA. The CDR3 totals 16 residues. With V trimmed by 7 bases and J by 4 bases, 16 bases remained unmatched. The CDR3 DNA follows: TGCAGCGCTGATAGCGGGCACCTGACCGGATACAATGAGCAGTTCTTC. Translated, it gives CSADSGHLTGYNEQFF.

This clonotype showed up many times. This chain uses TRBV7-9 with TRBJ2-1; D ambiguous. CDR3 length: 13 residues. Trimming left V 4 bases short and J 7 bases short, with 11 bases between. Germline V gene lookup returns CDR1 SEHNR and CDR2 FQNEAQ (reference sequence). CDR3: CASSSPLRNEQFF. CDR3 nucleotides: TGTGCCAGCAGCTCCCCTCTCAGGAATGAGCAGTTCTTC.

This clonotype has ten or more counts. CDR3 amino acids: CASSPGTGLPPLHF. The CDR3, as DNA: TGCGCCAGCAGCCCCGGGACAGGGTTGCCACCCCTCCACTTT. The rearrangement links TRBV5-1 to TRBJ1-6; 9 nucleotides match TRBD1. The CDR3 has 14 amino acids. Germline V lookup: CDR1 SGHRS, CDR2 YFSETQ. Losses at the gene ends were 4 bases for V and 11 bases for J; bases not matched to a gene: 7.

The rearrangement links TRBV14 to TRBJ1-3; TRBD1 matches 8 bases. The V gene's germline CDR1 is SGHDN and CDR2 FVKESK. The ends lost 4 bases at V and 8 bases at J; junction bases unmatched: 1. The CDR3 has 12 residues. The CDR3 DNA reads as TGTGCCAGCAGCCGACAGGGGTACACCATATATTTT. It encodes CASSRQGYTIYF. Together with reference TRBV14 and TRBJ1-3, the CDR3 gives the full variable domain: EAGVTQFPSHSVIEKGQTVTLRCDPISGHDNLYWYRRVMGKEIKFLLHFVKESKQDESGMPNNRFLAERTGGTYSTLKVQPAELEDSGVYFCASSRQGYTIYFGEGSWLTVV.

This clonotype has ten or more counts. V usage is TRBV28 and J usage is TRBJ1-3; D remains unclear. This CDR3 is built from 14 residues. The ends were cut back, 5 bases at V and 0 bases at J, with 8 bases in the middle. Germline-derived CDR1 and CDR2 are MDHEN and SYDVKM. CDR3 bases: TGTGCCAGCAGTACGCCATCCTCTGGAAACACCATATATTTT. Translated, it gives CASSTPSSGNTIYF.

This clonotype was observed a handful of times. This chain links TRBV5-1 with TRBJ2-1; 11 nucleotides agree with TRBD2. After removal of 6 bases from V and 5 bases from J, the junction contained 7 bases not matched to a gene. The CDR3 has 15 amino acids. Germline V lookup: CDR1 SGHRS, CDR2 YFSETQ. In DNA, the CDR3 is TGCGCCAGCAAAGGACTAGCGGGTTCCCACAATGAGCAGTTCTTC. Translation gives CASKGLAGSHNEQFF.

In this sample, this clonotype turned up many times. The chain combines TRBV28 with TRBJ2-7, with TRBD2 matching over 7 bases. The CDR3 is 15 residues long. The germline V gene encodes CDR1 MDHEN and CDR2 SYDVKM. Here the CDR3 DNA reads TGTACTAACCACAACACTAGCGTAGGTTATCACGAGCAGTACTTC. It specifies CTNHNTSVGYHEQYF.